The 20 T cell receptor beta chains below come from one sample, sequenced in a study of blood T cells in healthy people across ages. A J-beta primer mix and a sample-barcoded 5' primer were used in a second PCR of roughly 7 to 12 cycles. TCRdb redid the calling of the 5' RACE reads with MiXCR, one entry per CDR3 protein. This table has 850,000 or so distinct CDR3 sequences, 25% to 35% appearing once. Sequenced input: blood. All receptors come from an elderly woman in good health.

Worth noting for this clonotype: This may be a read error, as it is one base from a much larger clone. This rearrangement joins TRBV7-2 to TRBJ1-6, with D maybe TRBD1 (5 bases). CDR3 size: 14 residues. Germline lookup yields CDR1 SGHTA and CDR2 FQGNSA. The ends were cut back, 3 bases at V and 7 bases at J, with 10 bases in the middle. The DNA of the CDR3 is TGTGCCAGCAGCTTCAGACGGGGGAATTCACCCCTCCACTTT. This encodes CASSFRRGNSPLHF. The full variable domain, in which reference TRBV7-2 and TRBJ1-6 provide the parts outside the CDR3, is GAGVSQSPSNKVTEKGKDVELRCDPISGHTALYWYRQSLGQGLEFLIYFQGNSAPDKSGLPSDRFSAERTGGSVSTLTIQRTQQEDSAVYLCASSFRRGNSPLHFGNGTRLTVT.

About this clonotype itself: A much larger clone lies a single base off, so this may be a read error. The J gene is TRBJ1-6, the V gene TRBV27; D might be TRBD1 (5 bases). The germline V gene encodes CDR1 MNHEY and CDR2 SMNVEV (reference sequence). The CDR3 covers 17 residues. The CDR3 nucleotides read TGTGCCCGCAGTTTACGGGGTACGGGACGGTCGAATTCACCCCTCCACTTT. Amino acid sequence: CARSLRGTGRSNSPLHF.

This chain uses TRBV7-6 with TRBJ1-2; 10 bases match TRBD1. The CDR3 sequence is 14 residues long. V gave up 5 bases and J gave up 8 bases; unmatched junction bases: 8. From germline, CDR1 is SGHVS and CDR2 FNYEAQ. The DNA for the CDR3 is TGTGCCAGCAGCCCGGGGGACAGGGGCTGGGGCTACACCTTC. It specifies CASSPGDRGWGYTF.

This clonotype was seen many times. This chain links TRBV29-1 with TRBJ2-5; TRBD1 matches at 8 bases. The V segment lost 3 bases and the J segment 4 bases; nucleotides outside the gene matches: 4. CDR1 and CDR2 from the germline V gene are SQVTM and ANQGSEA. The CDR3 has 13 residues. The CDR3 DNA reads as TGCAGCGTTGACAGGGGGCTGGGAGAGACCCAGTACTTC. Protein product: CSVDRGLGETQYF.

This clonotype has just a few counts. This CDR3 is CSAADRGPKQPQHF. CDR3 sequence (DNA): TGCAGTGCAGCTGACAGGGGCCCAAAGCAGCCCCAGCATTTT. The V gene is TRBV20-1, the J gene TRBJ1-5; 8 nucleotides line up with TRBD1. V was pared by 6 bases and J by 7 bases, with 11 bases of the junction left unmatched. The CDR3 runs to 14 residues. Germline V gene sequence: CDR1 DFQATT, CDR2 SNEGSKA (reference sequence).

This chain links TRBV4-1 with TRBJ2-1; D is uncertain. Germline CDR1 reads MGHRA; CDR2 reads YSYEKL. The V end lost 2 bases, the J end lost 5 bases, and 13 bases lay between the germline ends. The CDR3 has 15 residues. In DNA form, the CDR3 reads TGCGCCAGCAGCCAACCCGGATCCGAAAACAATGAGCAGTTCTTC. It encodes CASSQPGSENNEQFF.

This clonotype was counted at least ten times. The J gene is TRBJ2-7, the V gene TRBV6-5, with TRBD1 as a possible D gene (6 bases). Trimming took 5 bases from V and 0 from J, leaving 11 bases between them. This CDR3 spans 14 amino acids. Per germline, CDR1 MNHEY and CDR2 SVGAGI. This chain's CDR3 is CASSLTGLSYEQYF. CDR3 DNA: TGTGCCAGCAGTCTGACAGGCCTCTCCTACGAGCAGTACTTC.

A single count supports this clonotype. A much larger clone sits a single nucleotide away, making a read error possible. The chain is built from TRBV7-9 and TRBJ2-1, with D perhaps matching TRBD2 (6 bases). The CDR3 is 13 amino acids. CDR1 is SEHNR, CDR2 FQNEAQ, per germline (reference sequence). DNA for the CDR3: TGTGCCAGCAGCTCCGCGGGGTCCAATGTGCAGTTCTTC. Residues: CASSSAGSNVQFF.

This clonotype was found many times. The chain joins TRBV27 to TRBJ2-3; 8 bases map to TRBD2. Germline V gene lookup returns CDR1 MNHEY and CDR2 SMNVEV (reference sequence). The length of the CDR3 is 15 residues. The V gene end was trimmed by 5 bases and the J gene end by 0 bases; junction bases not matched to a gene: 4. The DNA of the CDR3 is TGTGCCAGCAGTCCTAGCGGGCTAAGCACAGATACGCAGTATTTT. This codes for CASSPSGLSTDTQYF.

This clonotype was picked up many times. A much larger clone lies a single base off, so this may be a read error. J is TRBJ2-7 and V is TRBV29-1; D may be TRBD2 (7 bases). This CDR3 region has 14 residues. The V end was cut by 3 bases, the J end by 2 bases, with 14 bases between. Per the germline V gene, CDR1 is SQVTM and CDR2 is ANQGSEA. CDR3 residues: CSVESRGGPYEQYF. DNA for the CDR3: TGCAGCGTTGAGAGTAGGGGGGGACCCTACGAGCAGTACTTC.

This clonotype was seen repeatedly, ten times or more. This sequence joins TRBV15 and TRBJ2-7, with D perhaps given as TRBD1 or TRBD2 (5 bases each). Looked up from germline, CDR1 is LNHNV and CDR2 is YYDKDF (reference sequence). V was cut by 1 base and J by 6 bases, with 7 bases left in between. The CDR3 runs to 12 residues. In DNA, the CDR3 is TGTGCCACCAGCAGAGCAGGGAGCGAGCAGTACTTC. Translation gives CATSRAGSEQYF.

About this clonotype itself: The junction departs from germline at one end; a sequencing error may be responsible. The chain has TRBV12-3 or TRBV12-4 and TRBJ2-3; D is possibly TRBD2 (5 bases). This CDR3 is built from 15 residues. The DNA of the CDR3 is TGTGCCAGCAGCCCTAGCAGAAGGCGAGCAGATGCGCAGTATTTT. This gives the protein CASSPSRRRADAQYF.

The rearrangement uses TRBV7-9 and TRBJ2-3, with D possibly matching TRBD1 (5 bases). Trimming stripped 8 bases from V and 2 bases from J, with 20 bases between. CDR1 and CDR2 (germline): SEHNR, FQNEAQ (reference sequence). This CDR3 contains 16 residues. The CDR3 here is CASLGRQQYHTDTQYF. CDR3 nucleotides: TGTGCCAGCTTGGGTAGACAGCAATATCACACAGATACGCAGTATTTT. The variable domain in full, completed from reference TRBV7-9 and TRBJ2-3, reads DTGVSQNPRHKITKRGQNVTFRCDPISEHNRLYWYRQTLGQGPEFLTYFQNEAQLEKSRLLSDRFSAERPKGSFSTLEIQRTEQGDSAMYLCASLGRQQYHTDTQYFGPGTRLTVL.

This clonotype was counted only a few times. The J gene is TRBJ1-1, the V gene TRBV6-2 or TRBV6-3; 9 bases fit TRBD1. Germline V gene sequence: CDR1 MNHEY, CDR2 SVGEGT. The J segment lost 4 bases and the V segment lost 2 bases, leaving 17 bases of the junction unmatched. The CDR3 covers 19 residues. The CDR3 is CASSYPRDRAAERLTEAFF. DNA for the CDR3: TGTGCCAGCAGTTACCCGAGGGACAGGGCGGCCGAACGGCTCACTGAAGCTTTCTTT.

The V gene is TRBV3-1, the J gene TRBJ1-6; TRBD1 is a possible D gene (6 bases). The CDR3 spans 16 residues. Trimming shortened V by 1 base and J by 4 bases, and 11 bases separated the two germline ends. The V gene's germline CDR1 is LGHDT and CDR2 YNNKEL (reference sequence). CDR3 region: CASSQGTQGYNSPLHF. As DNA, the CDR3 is TGTGCCAGCAGCCAAGGCACACAGGGATATAATTCACCCCTCCACTTT.

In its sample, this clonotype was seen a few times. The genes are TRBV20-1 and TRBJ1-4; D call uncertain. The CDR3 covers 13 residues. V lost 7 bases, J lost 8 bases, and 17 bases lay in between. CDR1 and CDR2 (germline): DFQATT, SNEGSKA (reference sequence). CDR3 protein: CSGRRSDREKLFF. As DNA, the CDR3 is TGCAGTGGGCGGAGAAGTGATCGGGAAAAACTGTTTTTT.

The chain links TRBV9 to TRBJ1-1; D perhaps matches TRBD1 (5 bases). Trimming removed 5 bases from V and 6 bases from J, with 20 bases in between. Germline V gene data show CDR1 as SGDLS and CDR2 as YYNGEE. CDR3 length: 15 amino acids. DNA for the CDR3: TGTGCCAGCAGGGGCTTGCGGGGGGGAGAAGCTGAAGCTTTCTTT. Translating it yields CASRGLRGGEAEAFF. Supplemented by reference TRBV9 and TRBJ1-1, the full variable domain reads DSGVTQTPKHLITATGQRVTLRCSPRSGDLSVYWYQQSLDQGLQFLIQYYNGEERAKGNILERFSAQQFPDLHSELNLSSLELGDSALYFCASRGLRGGEAEAFFGQGTRLTVV.

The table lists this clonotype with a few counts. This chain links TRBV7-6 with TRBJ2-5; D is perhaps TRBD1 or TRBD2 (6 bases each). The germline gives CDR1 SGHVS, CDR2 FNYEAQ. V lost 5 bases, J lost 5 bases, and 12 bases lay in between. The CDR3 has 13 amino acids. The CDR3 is CASSLPGAETQYF. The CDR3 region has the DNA TGTGCCAGCAGCCTACCGGGGGCTGAGACCCAGTACTTC. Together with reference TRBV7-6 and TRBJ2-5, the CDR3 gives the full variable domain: GAGVSQSPRYKVTKRGQDVALRCDPISGHVSLYWYRQALGQGPEFLTYFNYEAQQDKSGLPNDRFSAERPEGSISTLTIQRTEQRDSAMYRCASSLPGAETQYFGPGTRLLVL.

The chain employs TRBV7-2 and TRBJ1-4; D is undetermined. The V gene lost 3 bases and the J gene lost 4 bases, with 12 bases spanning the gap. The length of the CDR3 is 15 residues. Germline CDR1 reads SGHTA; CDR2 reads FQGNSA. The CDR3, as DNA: TGTGCCAGCAGCTTCGGTTCCGCGGGTAATGAAAAACTGTTTTTT. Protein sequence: CASSFGSAGNEKLFF. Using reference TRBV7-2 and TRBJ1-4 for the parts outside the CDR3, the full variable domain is GAGVSQSPSNKVTEKGKDVELRCDPISGHTALYWYRQSLGQGLEFLIYFQGNSAPDKSGLPSDRFSAERTGGSVSTLTIQRTQQEDSAVYLCASSFGSAGNEKLFFGSGTQLSVL.

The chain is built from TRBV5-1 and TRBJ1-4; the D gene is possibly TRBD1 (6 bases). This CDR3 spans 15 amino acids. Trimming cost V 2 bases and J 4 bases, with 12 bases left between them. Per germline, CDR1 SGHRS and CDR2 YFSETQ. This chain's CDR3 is CASSLQGRGNEKLFF. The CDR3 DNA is TGCGCCAGCAGCTTACAGGGAAGAGGTAATGAAAAACTGTTTTTT. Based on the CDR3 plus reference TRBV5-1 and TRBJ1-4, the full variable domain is KAGVTQTPRYLIKTRGQQVTLSCSPISGHRSVSWYQQTPGQGLQFLFEYFSETQRNKGNFPGRFSGRQFSNSRSEMNVSTLELGDSALYLCASSLQGRGNEKLFFGSGTQLSVL.